This is a list of T cell receptor beta chains from one sample in a study of CD8+ T cells in alopecia areata. The assay was immunoSEQ multiplex PCR, and TCRdb's table has in-frame clones only and misses some. The sample carries approximately 180,000 clones, about 48% recorded once. This specimen was CD8+ T cells sorted from blood, taken at week 24, from a patient treated with tofacitinib. These receptors originate from a human donor with alopecia areata. CDR3s leave out the opening cysteine and the closing phenylalanine or tryptophan.

v_gene	len	j_gene	CDR3aa
TRBV11-2	14	TRBJ2-3	ASSSLAGGRTDTQY
TRBV27	15	TRBJ2-2	ASSPWGGQTNTGELF
TRBV5-1	14	TRBJ2-3	ASSPSGTPTTDTQY
TRBV7-9	12	TRBJ2-7	ASSLTGASYEQY
TRBV11-2	11	TRBJ2-7	ASSLDRDYEQY
TRBV7-6	11	TRBJ1-2	ASSRAPADGYT
TRBV29-1	14	TRBJ2-5	SVEDPSGGNQETQY
TRBV7-9	13	TRBJ2-3	ASSLPGLGTDTQY
TRBV29-1	14	TRBJ2-3	SVEDLLAGGADTQY
TRBV6-5	11	TRBJ2-1	ASSPGLPNEQF